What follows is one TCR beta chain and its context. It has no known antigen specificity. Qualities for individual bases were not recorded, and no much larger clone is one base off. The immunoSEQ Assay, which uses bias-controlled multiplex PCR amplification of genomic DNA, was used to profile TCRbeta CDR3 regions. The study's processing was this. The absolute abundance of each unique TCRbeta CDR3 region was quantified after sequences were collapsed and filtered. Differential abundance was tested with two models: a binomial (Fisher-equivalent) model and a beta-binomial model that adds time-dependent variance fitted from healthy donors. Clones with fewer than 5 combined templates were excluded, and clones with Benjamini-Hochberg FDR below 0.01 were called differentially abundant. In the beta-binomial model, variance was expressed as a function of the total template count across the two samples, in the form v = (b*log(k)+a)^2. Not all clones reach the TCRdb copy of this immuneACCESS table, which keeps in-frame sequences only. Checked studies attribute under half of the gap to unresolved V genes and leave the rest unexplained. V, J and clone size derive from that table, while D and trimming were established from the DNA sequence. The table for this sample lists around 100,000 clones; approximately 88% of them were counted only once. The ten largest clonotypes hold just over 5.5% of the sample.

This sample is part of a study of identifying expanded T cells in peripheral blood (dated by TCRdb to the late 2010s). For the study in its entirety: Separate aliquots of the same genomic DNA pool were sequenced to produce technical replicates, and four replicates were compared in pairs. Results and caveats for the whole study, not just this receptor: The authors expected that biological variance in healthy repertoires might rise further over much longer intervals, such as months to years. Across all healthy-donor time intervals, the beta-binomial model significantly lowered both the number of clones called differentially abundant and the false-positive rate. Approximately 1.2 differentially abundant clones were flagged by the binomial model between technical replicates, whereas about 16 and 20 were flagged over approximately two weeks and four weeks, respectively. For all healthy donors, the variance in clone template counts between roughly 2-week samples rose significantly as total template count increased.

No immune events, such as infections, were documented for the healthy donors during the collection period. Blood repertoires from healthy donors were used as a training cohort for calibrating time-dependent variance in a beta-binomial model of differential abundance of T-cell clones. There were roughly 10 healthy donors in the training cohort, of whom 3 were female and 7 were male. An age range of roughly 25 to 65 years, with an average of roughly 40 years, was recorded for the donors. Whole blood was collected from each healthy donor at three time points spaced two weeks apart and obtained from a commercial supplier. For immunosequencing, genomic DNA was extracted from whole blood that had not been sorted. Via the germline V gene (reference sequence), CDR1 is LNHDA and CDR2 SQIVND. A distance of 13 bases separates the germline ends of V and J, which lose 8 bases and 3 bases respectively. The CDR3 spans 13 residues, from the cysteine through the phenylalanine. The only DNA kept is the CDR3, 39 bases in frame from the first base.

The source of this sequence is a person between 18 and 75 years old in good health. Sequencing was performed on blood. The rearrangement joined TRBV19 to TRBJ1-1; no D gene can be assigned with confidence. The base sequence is TGTGCCAGTTACCGGGGATGGGACACTGAAGCTTTCTTT. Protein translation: CASYRGWDTEAFF.